This T cell receptor (beta chain) was captured in a study of response to subunit inactivated influenza vaccine. This clonotype was observed a handful of times. What it recognizes is unknown. With V trimmed by 4 bases and J by 0 bases, 6 bases remained unmatched. From germline, CDR1 is MDHEN and CDR2 SYDVKM. This CDR3 spans 17 amino acids. Study-wide findings and caveats: Authors suggested few new T cells are recruited by each seasonal influenza vaccination.

TCRdb analysed the RT-PCR reads with MiXCR anew, one entry per CDR3 protein. In the table there are fewer than 250,000 distinct CDR3 sequences, 14% of which are singletons. The source was CD8+ T cells sorted from PBMCs, collected about 5 days after vaccination. The gene calls are TRBV28 and TRBJ2-3, with 11 nucleotides matching TRBD2. The receptor comes from a man between 50 and 59 years old who received an inactivated influenza vaccine. In DNA form, the CDR3 reads TGTGCCAGCAGTTCCCTTCGACTAGCGGGGAGCACAGATACGCAGTATTTT. It codes for CASSSLRLAGSTDTQYF.